Given below is one TCR beta chain in context. Which antigen it targets is not known. No clone much larger than this one lies a single base away; base qualities are absent. The data belong to a study of blood T cells in healthy people across ages (dated by TCRdb to 2015 to 2017). The study in broad terms: In model experiments, template switching captured about one uniquely barcoded TCR beta cDNA molecule for every two T cells. To avoid experimental bias, donors of different ages were distributed randomly across sequencing lanes. Four age groups were formed from the donors: young (average about 17 years), middle-aged (around 37), aged (about 62) and long-lived (about 80). Two additional independent replicas of 1 million unique cDNA reads from the same blood draw were analyzed for two donors (one aged 18 to 30 and one aged 80 or older). The study measured age-related changes in TCR beta repertoire diversity using deep sequencing normalized with unique cDNA molecular identifiers. Here is what the overall study found, with its caveats: The CMV infection status of donors was not known, potentially confounding age-related changes in expanded clonotypes. There was a strong correlation between observed TCR beta diversity and the percentage of naive T cells measured by flow cytometry. Observed TCR beta diversity per million T cells fell roughly linearly with age, and a significant reduction was already apparent by age approximately 41. Compared with the aged group, the long-lived group had more naive CD4+ T cells, fewer expanded clones and increased TCR diversity, a pattern suggesting age selection. Estimates of total diversity based on one million sequenced T cells were regarded as lower bounds and as underestimates. Bulk unsorted PBMC profiling prevented conclusive comparison of naive and antigen-experienced compartments.

Systemically healthy Caucasian individuals from Russia, around 39 in total and aged about 6 to 95 years, were included as donors. Each donor gave roughly 11 milliliters of peripheral blood, drawn into EDTA-treated Vacutainer tubes. Ficoll-Paque density-gradient centrifugation was used to isolate PBMCs, with at least 6 million obtained per sample. Total RNA was extracted from PBMCs with Trizol reagent, with at least 6 micrograms obtained per sample. For every donor, flow cytometry on a PBMC aliquot measured the percentage of naive CD45RAhigh/CD27high T cells. V and J are trimmed by 8 bases and 11 bases, and the gene matches miss 15 bases of the junction. From the cysteine through the phenylalanine, the CDR3 covers 16 amino acids. Of all the DNA, just the CDR3 is kept, 48 bases in frame from base 1. The CDR1 and CDR2 encoded by the germline V gene are MDHEN and SYDVKM. The library was generated by 5' RACE. Instrument on record: Illumina HiSeq 2500. A second PCR of about 7 to 12 cycles was run with a J-beta primer mix and a sample-barcoded 5' primer. Each TCR beta cDNA molecule received a unique molecular identifier from a template-switch 5' adaptor carrying 12 random nucleotides. Each sample yielded at least 3 million CDR3-containing paired-end reads. First-strand cDNA synthesis was performed from all RNA using the Mint cDNA synthesis kit, with priming by a TRBC-specific oligonucleotide. After uracil-DNA glycosylase treatment, a first 18-cycle PCR used universal primers M1SS and BC2_uni_R on all cDNA. The authors processed their data as follows. For normalization, 1 million high-quality reads were randomly selected from each sample, with every read carrying a distinct molecular identifier. Instead of being binned into consensus sequences, reads that shared molecular identifiers were thrown out. MiTCR, with a Q25 quality threshold and the strictest error-elimination algorithm, was used for CDR3 identification, clonotype clustering and error correction. A nonparametric unseen species model with Euler transformation was used to estimate a lower bound on total TCR beta diversity. TCRdb reanalyzed the raw reads on its own, using fastp at Q25 for trimming and MiXCR for clone calling, and kept in-frame beta chains. Identical CDR3 protein sequences are pooled into one entry, listed with their most common genes and DNA. The V and J calls were determined by TCRdb, not by the authors. The table for this sample lists fewer than 1.5 million distinct CDR3 sequences; around two fifths of them were counted only once. The ten largest clones represent roughly 7.9% of the sample.

The sequencing sample was made of blood. The sequence was obtained from a woman younger than 30 in good health. This chain is built from TRBV28 and TRBJ2-1; TRBD2 agrees with 13 junctional bases. DNA sequence: TGTGCCAGCGCCACGGGGTCGGGACTAGCGGGGAGACAGCAGTTCTTC. Its amino acids are CASATGSGLAGRQQFF.